These T cell receptor beta chains were read from a single sample in a study of CD4 T cells in relation to SARS-CoV-2 and coronaviruses. The assay was immunoSEQ multiplex PCR, and TCRdb's table has in-frame clones only and misses some. Of about 55,000 clones in the sample, 80% to 90% were seen once. Sequenced: memory CD4+ T cells from PBMCs. Receptors originate from a human donor in good health. Both conserved end residues are part of each CDR3. A D gene is named only where the DNA matches it firmly. For some rows the clone size is stated as once, few or many, or as a class when expanded; others skip it.

D	size	V	J	CDR3	DNA
-	-	TRBV4-1	TRBJ2-4	CASSQEEDLQYF	TGCGCCAGCAGCCAAGAGGAAGATCTTCAGTACTTC
-	-	TRBV2	TRBJ1-4	CASSVSGGSNEKLFF	TGTGCCAGCAGTGTTTCGGGTGGTAGTAATGAAAAACTGTTTTTT
-	-	TRBV7-9	TRBJ2-5	CASSRRQTDQETQYF	TGTGCCAGCAGCCGACGACAGACTGACCAAGAGACCCAGTACTTC
TRBD1	-	TRBV10-2	TRBJ2-2	CASSGDRGWDTGELFF	TGCGCCAGCAGTGGCGACAGGGGGTGGGACACCGGGGAGCTGTTTTTT
TRBD1	-	TRBV5-1	TRBJ2-4	CASSSGQGAAKNIQYF	TGCGCCAGCAGCTCAGGACAGGGGGCGGCCAAAAACATTCAGTACTTC
TRBD2	-	TRBV3-1/TRBV3-2	TRBJ2-1	CASSQAGLAGGPSNEQFF	TGTGCCAGCAGCCAGGCGGGACTAGCGGGAGGGCCTAGCAATGAGCAGTTCTTC
-	-	TRBV2	TRBJ2-3	CASRLQLVDTDTQYF	TGTGCCAGCAGATTGCAGCTTGTTGACACAGATACGCAGTATTTT
-	-	TRBV4-1	TRBJ1-6	CASSQDSTGVGRSYNSPLHF	TGCGCCAGCAGCCAAGATAGCACAGGAGTCGGGAGGTCCTATAATTCACCCCTCCACTTT
-	-	TRBV2	TRBJ2-7	CATSYGDQYF	TGTGCCACCTCCTATGGGGATCAGTACTTC
-	-	TRBV7-9	TRBJ1-1	CASSGTESGTEAFF	TGTGCCAGCAGCGGAACAGAGTCGGGCACTGAAGCTTTCTTT
-	-	TRBV6-5	TRBJ2-7	CASSYGVGSYEQYF	TGTGCCAGCAGTTACGGTGTCGGGTCCTACGAGCAGTACTTC
-	-	TRBV30	TRBJ1-4	CAWSRAAYNEKLFF	TGTGCCTGGAGCCGCGCAGCCTATAATGAAAAACTGTTTTTT
-	medium-sized	TRBV14	TRBJ2-7	CASSQDVRISYEQYF	TGTGCCAGCAGCCAAGATGTGAGAATCTCCTACGAGCAGTACTTC
TRBD2	-	TRBV9	TRBJ2-2	CASSSYLFLAVLSGRAPGELFF	TGTGCCAGCAGCTCCTACTTATTTTTGGCCGTACTTAGCGGGAGGGCCCCCGGGGAGCTGTTTTTT
-	-	TRBV3-1/TRBV3-2	TRBJ2-6	CASSQGGGASGANVLTF	TGTGCCAGCAGCCAAGGGGGCGGCGCCTCTGGGGCCAACGTCCTGACTTTC
-	-	TRBV11-1	TRBJ2-7	CASSLDSYEQYF	TGTGCCAGCAGCCTAGATTCCTACGAGCAGTACTTC
TRBD2	-	TRBV28	TRBJ2-1	CASSGRVTYNEQFF	TGTGCCAGCAGCGGGAGGGTAACCTACAATGAGCAGTTCTTC
TRBD1	few	TRBV5-5	TRBJ1-2	CASTRAQGARANYGYTF	TGTGCCAGCACCAGGGCCCAGGGGGCCCGAGCTAACTATGGCTACACCTTC
-	once	TRBV28	TRBJ1-5	CASSRGGYNQPQHF	TGTGCCAGCAGCCGGGGAGGTTACAATCAGCCCCAGCATTTT
TRBD1	once	TRBV29-1	TRBJ2-4	CSVDGQGTNIQYF	TGCAGCGTTGACGGACAGGGGACAAACATTCAGTACTTC
TRBD2	-	TRBV15	TRBJ2-1	CATSRVSTSGRSGYNEQFF	TGTGCCACCAGCAGAGTTTCAACTAGCGGGAGGTCGGGGTACAATGAGCAGTTCTTC
-	once	TRBV15	TRBJ2-7	CATSRDPRSPYEQYF	TGTGCCACCAGCAGAGATCCTAGATCCCCCTACGAGCAGTACTTC
TRBD1	few	TRBV30	TRBJ1-2	CAWVGGGLRGYTF	TGTGCCTGGGTAGGAGGGGGCCTGAGAGGCTACACCTTC
-	-	TRBV28	TRBJ2-1	CASRSGSYNEQFF	TGTGCCAGCAGGAGCGGCTCCTACAATGAGCAGTTCTTC
-	few	TRBV19	TRBJ1-5	CASSPQKVVSNQPQHF	TGTGCCAGTAGTCCTCAAAAGGTTGTAAGCAATCAGCCCCAGCATTTT
TRBD2	-	TRBV5-1	TRBJ2-2	CASSETSVTGELFF	TGCGCCAGCAGCGAAACTAGCGTGACCGGGGAGCTGTTTTTT
-	-	TRBV3-1/TRBV3-2	TRBJ1-2	CASSLRDYGYTF	TGTGCCAGCAGCCTAAGGGACTATGGCTACACCTTC
-	-	TRBV6-4	TRBJ1-3	CASSRLCVSGNTIYF	TGTGCCAGCAGCCGCCTATGCGTCTCTGGAAACACCATATATTTT
TRBD2	-	TRBV10-2	TRBJ2-7	CASRAGGSTYEQYF	TGCGCCAGCAGGGCGGGAGGCTCGACCTACGAGCAGTACTTC
TRBD2	-	TRBV7-9	TRBJ2-3	CASSSRTSGHPSTDTQYF	TGTGCCAGCAGTAGTAGGACTAGCGGGCACCCTAGCACAGATACGCAGTATTTT
TRBD2	-	TRBV27	TRBJ2-1	CASRPGTSGRAYDEQFF	TGTGCCAGCAGACCCGGGACTAGCGGGAGGGCCTATGATGAGCAGTTCTTC
TRBD2	once	TRBV5-4	TRBJ2-1	CASSVSGRGSYNEQFF	TGTGCCAGCAGCGTTAGCGGGAGGGGCTCCTACAATGAGCAGTTCTTC
-	-	TRBV6-4	TRBJ1-1	CASSDNLGNTEAFF	TGTGCCAGCAGTGACAATTTAGGGAACACTGAAGCTTTCTTT
-	-	TRBV7-9	TRBJ2-1	CASSLRGNIYNEQFF	TGTGCCAGCAGCTTACGGGGAAATATTTACAATGAGCAGTTCTTC
-	-	TRBV28	TRBJ1-5	CASSSTGYQPQHF	TGTGCCAGCAGCTCTACTGGATATCAGCCCCAGCATTTT
TRBD1	-	TRBV5-1	TRBJ2-1	CASSSPGTGSYNEQFF	TGCGCCAGCAGCTCCCCCGGGACAGGGAGTTACAATGAGCAGTTCTTC
-	-	TRBV5-1	TRBJ2-1	CASSLITSLGVGEQFF	TGCGCCAGCAGCTTGATCACAAGCCTTGGAGTGGGTGAGCAGTTCTTC
-	-	TRBV18	TRBJ1-1	CASSPIYGNTEAFF	TGTGCCAGCTCACCTATCTATGGGAACACTGAAGCTTTCTTT
-	-	TRBV19	TRBJ2-6	CASSMEKRHLGSGANVLTF	TGTGCCAGTAGTATGGAAAAGCGACACCTAGGTTCGGGGGCCAACGTCCTGACTTTC
TRBD1	-	TRBV5-6	TRBJ2-3	CASSSYRGPGTDTQYF	TGTGCCAGCAGCTCCTACAGGGGGCCCGGCACAGATACGCAGTATTTT
TRBD2	once	TRBV5-4	TRBJ2-3	CASSLTSGTGGDTQYF	TGTGCCAGCAGCTTGACTAGCGGCACGGGGGGGGATACGCAGTATTTT
TRBD1	-	TRBV19	TRBJ1-6	CASRDTGGYSPLHF	TGTGCCAGTAGGGATACAGGGGGCTATTCACCCCTCCACTTT
-	-	TRBV11-2	TRBJ2-5	CASSLGPRSGETQYF	TGTGCCAGCAGCTTAGGTCCCAGGTCAGGAGAGACCCAGTACTTC
-	-	TRBV28	TRBJ2-3	CASGETRLGTDTQYF	TGTGCCAGCGGGGAGACTCGACTTGGGACAGATACGCAGTATTTT
TRBD1	few	TRBV9	TRBJ2-3	CASSVSGQVDTQYF	TGTGCCAGCAGCGTTTCGGGACAGGTAGATACGCAGTATTTT
-	-	TRBV10-1	TRBJ1-5	CASNSTVYQPQHF	TGCGCCAGCAACTCAACAGTTTATCAGCCCCAGCATTTT
-	-	TRBV5-1	TRBJ2-7	CASSLAGGPYEQYF	TGCGCCAGCAGCTTGGCAGGAGGGCCCTACGAGCAGTACTTC
TRBD1	-	TRBV2	TRBJ1-4	CASRGQGSEKLFF	TGTGCCAGCAGGGGACAGGGCAGTGAAAAACTGTTTTTT
TRBD1	-	TRBV28	TRBJ1-2	CASSGAGTGKNYGYTF	TGTGCCAGCAGTGGTGCCGGGACAGGGAAGAACTATGGCTACACCTTC
-	-	TRBV19	TRBJ2-5	CASSKDQGVPQETQYF	TGTGCCAGTAGTAAGGATCAGGGCGTGCCTCAAGAGACCCAGTACTTC
-	few	TRBV4-2	TRBJ2-1	CASSPQGGGRNEQFF	TGTGCCAGCAGCCCCCAAGGGGGAGGACGGAATGAGCAGTTCTTC
-	medium-sized	TRBV28	TRBJ2-7	CASSFYEGPTYEQYF	TGTGCCAGCAGTTTTTACGAAGGTCCAACCTACGAGCAGTACTTC
TRBD2	-	TRBV2	TRBJ2-3	CASLERGGVLTDTQYF	TGTGCCAGCCTAGAGCGGGGAGGAGTTTTGACAGATACGCAGTATTTT
-	-	TRBV14	TRBJ2-2	CASSAYNTGELFF	TGTGCCAGCAGCGCATACAACACCGGGGAGCTGTTTTTT
-	-	TRBV20-1	TRBJ2-7	CSASRGNTYEQYF	TGCAGTGCTAGTCGCGGAAATACCTACGAGCAGTACTTC